These T cell receptor beta chains were read from a single sample in a study of OX40 agonist ivuxolimab in advanced cancers. Some clones are missing from TCRdb's copy, which holds only in-frame ones; the method was immunoSEQ multiplex PCR. The sample has tens of thousands of clones, 80% to 90% seen once. The specimen comprised CD4+ or CD8+ T cells sorted from blood, sampled in a trial of the OX40 agonist ivuxolimab. The origin of the receptors is an adult with an advanced solid tumor such as melanoma, head and neck, liver or kidney cancer. The CDR3 runs from the conserved cysteine through the conserved F or W. The D gene is left open where the match is weak. Clone size, where shown, is once, few, many, or a class for clones that have expanded.

D	size	V	J	CDR3	DNA
TRBD1	NA	TRBV5-1	TRBJ2-7	CASSLVGQGISYEQYF	TGCGCCAGCAGCTTGGTGGGACAGGGCATCTCCTACGAGCAGTACTTC
NA	NA	TRBV19	TRBJ1-1	CASSIGQNKAFF	TGTGCCAGTAGTATAGGACAGAACAAAGCTTTCTTT
NA	NA	TRBV29-1	TRBJ2-7	CSVCGETYEQYF	TGCAGCGTTTGTGGGGAGACCTACGAGCAGTACTTC
TRBD1	NA	TRBV28	TRBJ2-2	CASSIRQGNGGELFF	TGTGCCAGCAGTATTAGACAGGGAAACGGCGGGGAGCTGTTTTTT
NA	NA	TRBV27	TRBJ1-4	CASTNGQYEKLFF	TGTGCCAGCACCAACGGGCAGTATGAAAAACTGTTTTTT
TRBD2	NA	TRBV19	TRBJ2-3	CASSVGTSARDTQYF	TGTGCCAGTAGTGTCGGGACTAGCGCACGAGATACGCAGTATTTT
TRBD2	NA	TRBV4-1	TRBJ2-3	CASSPEPTSPTGDTQYF	TGCGCCAGCAGCCCCGAGCCGACTAGCCCCACCGGAGATACGCAGTATTTT
NA	NA	TRBV6-6	TRBJ2-7	CASTREISYEQYF	TGTGCCAGCACCCGGGAGATTTCCTACGAGCAGTACTTC
NA	NA	TRBV27	TRBJ1-5	CASSFVGLGGNQPQHF	TGTGCCAGCAGTTTTGTTGGGCTGGGGGGCAATCAGCCCCAGCATTTT
NA	NA	TRBV28	TRBJ1-2	CASSRGGFYTF	TGTGCCAGCAGTCGCGGAGGGTTCTACACCTTC
NA	NA	TRBV11-2	TRBJ2-3	CASSHPVGPDTQYF	TGTGCCAGCAGCCACCCCGTTGGCCCAGATACGCAGTATTTT
TRBD2	NA	TRBV27	TRBJ2-5	CASSPGLVWETQYF	TGTGCCAGCAGTCCCGGACTAGTTTGGGAGACCCAGTACTTC
NA	NA	TRBV7-3	TRBJ2-2	CATGRGDNTGELFF	TGTGCCACCGGTAGGGGGGATAACACCGGGGAGCTGTTTTTT
NA	once	TRBV2	TRBJ1-6	CASSGPSSSYNSPLHF	TGTGCCAGCAGTGGGCCTTCGAGCTCCTATAATTCACCCCTCCACTTT
TRBD1	NA	TRBV11-3	TRBJ2-1	CASSRTGRNEQFF	TGTGCCAGCAGCCGGACAGGTAGGAATGAGCAGTTCTTC
NA	NA	TRBV7-8	TRBJ2-7	CASSSREGAYEQYF	TGTGCCAGCAGCTCACGGGAAGGGGCCTACGAGCAGTACTTC
NA	NA	TRBV6-5	TRBJ2-1	CASARGSSYNEQFF	TGTGCCAGCGCACGTGGGAGCTCCTACAATGAGCAGTTCTTC
TRBD2	NA	TRBV28	TRBJ2-5	CASSLTSGGMRAQYF	TGTGCCAGCAGTTTAACTAGCGGGGGGATGAGGGCCCAGTACTTC
NA	once	TRBV6-5	TRBJ2-2	CASSYSRAGKTGELFF	TGTGCCAGCAGTTACTCGAGGGCAGGGAAAACCGGGGAGCTGTTTTTT
TRBD1	few	TRBV6-6	TRBJ1-6	CASSPSQGAPLHF	TGTGCCAGCAGTCCTAGCCAGGGGGCCCCCCTCCACTTT
NA	NA	TRBV19	TRBJ2-3	CASSIVGTQYF	TGTGCCAGTAGTATCGTGGGTACGCAGTATTTT
NA	NA	TRBV7-2	TRBJ1-2	CASSLGQEYGYTF	TGTGCCAGCAGCTTAGGGCAGGAGTATGGCTACACCTTC
TRBD2	NA	TRBV5-1	TRBJ2-7	CASSLARGYEQYF	TGCGCCAGCAGCTTGGCGCGGGGGTACGAGCAGTACTTC
NA	NA	TRBV28	TRBJ1-2	CASSATVYGYTF	TGTGCCAGCAGTGCGACAGTCTATGGCTACACCTTC
TRBD2	NA	TRBV14	TRBJ2-3	CASSQERGVSTDTQYF	TGTGCCAGCAGCCAAGAGCGGGGGGTAAGCACAGATACGCAGTATTTT
TRBD1	NA	TRBV5-6	TRBJ1-4	CASSSGQGTATNEKLFF	TGTGCCAGCAGCTCGGGACAGGGTACTGCAACTAATGAAAAACTGTTTTTT
TRBD2	NA	TRBV6-5	TRBJ2-7	CALVSGWRTYEQYF	TGTGCCCTTGTTAGCGGGTGGAGGACCTACGAGCAGTACTTC
NA	NA	TRBV7-9	TRBJ1-1	CASSLALTGYTEAFF	TGTGCCAGCAGCTTAGCGCTCACAGGGTACACTGAAGCTTTCTTT
NA	NA	TRBV9	TRBJ2-7	CASSVGQGDRYEQYF	TGTGCCAGCAGCGTAGGTCAGGGTGACCGCTACGAGCAGTACTTC
NA	few	TRBV7-3	TRBJ1-6	CASSLTERSPLHF	TGTGCCAGCAGCTTAACGGAGAGGTCACCCCTCCACTTT
TRBD1	NA	TRBV6-1	TRBJ1-5	CASSSGTDSNQPQHF	TGTGCCAGCAGTTCCGGGACAGATAGCAATCAGCCCCAGCATTTT